This T cell receptor beta chain was captured in a study of blood T cell repertoires in COVID-19. Study summary: Acute and convalescent COVID-19 specimens originated in the United States, Italy and Spain. Nucleic acid was either cDNA or gDNA, and it came from T cells, B-cell-depleted T cells, or PBMCs.

In the authors' methods: Cell counts per sample came from amplifying reference gene primers. Some clones are missing from TCRdb's copy, which holds only in-frame ones; the method was immunoSEQ multiplex PCR. The V and J calls and clone size are taken from that table; D and trimming were inferred from the DNA. Of roughly 230,000 clones detected, around 90% appear once; the ten largest clones hold about 1.8%. CDR1 is SGHVS and CDR2 is FQNEAQ in the germline V gene. Trimming cost V 0 bases and J 2 bases, with 5 bases left between them. This CDR3 region has 14 residues. This clonotype was sampled from a man between 65 and 85 years old with acute or convalescent COVID-19. V usage is TRBV7-8 and J usage is TRBJ1-5, with D perhaps TRBD1 (5 bases). Sample: peripheral blood. The CDR3 is CASSLAQGNQPQHF. DNA of the CDR3: TGTGCCAGCAGCTTAGCACAGGGCAATCAGCCCCAGCATTTT. Drawing the rest from reference TRBV7-8 and TRBJ1-5, the complete variable domain is GAGVSQSPRYKVAKRGQDVALRCDPISGHVSLFWYQQALGQGPEFLTYFQNEAQLDKSGLPSDRFFAERPEGSVSTLKIQRTQQEDSAVYLCASSLAQGNQPQHFGDGTRLSIL.